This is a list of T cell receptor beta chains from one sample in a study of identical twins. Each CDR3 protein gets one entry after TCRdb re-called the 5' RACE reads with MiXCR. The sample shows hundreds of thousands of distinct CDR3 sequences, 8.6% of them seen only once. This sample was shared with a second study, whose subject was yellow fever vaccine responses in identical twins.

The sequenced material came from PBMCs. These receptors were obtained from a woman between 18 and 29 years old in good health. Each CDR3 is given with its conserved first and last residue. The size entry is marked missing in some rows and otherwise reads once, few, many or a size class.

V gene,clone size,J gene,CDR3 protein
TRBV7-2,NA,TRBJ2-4,CASSLGGTGQNIQYF
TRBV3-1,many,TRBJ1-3,CASRPGSGNTIYF
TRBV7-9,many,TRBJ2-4,CASSQGDRIAKNIQYF
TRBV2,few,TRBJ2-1,CATGGTGVPRPFF
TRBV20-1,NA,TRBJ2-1,CSAETRDFTYNEQFF
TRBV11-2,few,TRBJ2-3,CASSLVPVPRSLSSTDTQYF
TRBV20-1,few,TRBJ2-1,CSAGPSGREYNEQFF
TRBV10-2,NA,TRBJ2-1,CASSLQHPIRDRAKNYNEQFF
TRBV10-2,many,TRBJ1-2,CASRDRSYGYTF
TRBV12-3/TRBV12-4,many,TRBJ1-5,CASRWTGTSHQPQHF
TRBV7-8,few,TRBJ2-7,CASTGIWTSGSSYEQYF
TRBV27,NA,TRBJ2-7,CASSLSGIPYEQYF
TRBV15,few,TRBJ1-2,CATSRVPRTDYGYTF
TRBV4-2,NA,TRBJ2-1,CASSLGTGGSTEQFF
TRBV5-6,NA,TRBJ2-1,CASSYDRGSEQFF
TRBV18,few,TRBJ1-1,CASSLPPGGRNTEAFF
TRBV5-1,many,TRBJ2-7,CASRGAGGRDEQYF
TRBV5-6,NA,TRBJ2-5,CASRAGPIWTQYF
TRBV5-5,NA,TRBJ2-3,CASSLFGGDTQYF
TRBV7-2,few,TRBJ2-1,CASSSALLGSREQFF
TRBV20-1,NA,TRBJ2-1,CSARVADYNEQFF
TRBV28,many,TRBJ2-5,CASSSHRGKETQYF
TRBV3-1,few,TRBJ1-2,CASSQTQGRRYGYTF
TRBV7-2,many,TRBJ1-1,CASSFTGGLNTEAFF